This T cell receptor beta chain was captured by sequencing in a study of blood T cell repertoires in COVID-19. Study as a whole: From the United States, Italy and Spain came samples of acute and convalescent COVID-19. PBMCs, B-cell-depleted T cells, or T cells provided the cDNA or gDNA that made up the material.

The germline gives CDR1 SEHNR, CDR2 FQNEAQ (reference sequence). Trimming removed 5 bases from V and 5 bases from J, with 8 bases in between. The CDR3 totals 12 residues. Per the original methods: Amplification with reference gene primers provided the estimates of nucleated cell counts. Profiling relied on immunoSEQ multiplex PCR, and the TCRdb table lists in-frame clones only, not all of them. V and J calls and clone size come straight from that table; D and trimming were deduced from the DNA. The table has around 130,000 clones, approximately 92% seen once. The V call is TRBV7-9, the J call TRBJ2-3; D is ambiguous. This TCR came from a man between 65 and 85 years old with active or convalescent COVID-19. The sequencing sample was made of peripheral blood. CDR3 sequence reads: CASSAERDTQYF. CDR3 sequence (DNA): TGTGCCAGCAGCGCCGAGAGAGATACGCAGTATTTT. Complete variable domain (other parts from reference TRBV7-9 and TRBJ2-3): DTGVSQNPRHKITKRGQNVTFRCDPISEHNRLYWYRQTLGQGPEFLTYFQNEAQLEKSRLLSDRFSAERPKGSFSTLEIQRTEQGDSAMYLCASSAERDTQYFGPGTRLTVL.